The clone carrying this TCR beta chain has a count of ten or more. Amplified TCR beta CDR3 regions derived from RNA transcripts. First-round RT-PCR targeting the TCR CDR3 was performed with the HTBI primer set. TCRdb reanalysed the multiplex PCR reads using MiXCR and keeps one entry per CDR3 protein. The sample lists 150,000 or so distinct CDR3 sequences; about 20% were seen once. In germline, CDR1 is SGHTA, CDR2 FQGTGA. The ends were cut back, 6 bases at V and 3 bases at J, with 18 bases in the middle. This CDR3 has 15 amino acids. The data are from a study of T cells in Graves' hyperthyroidism and ophthalmopathy.

The source of this sequence is a woman aged 45 to 65 with Graves' hyperthyroidism that later progressed to Graves' ophthalmopathy. This chain joins TRBV7-3 and TRBJ2-7; D is unresolved. Sequencing was performed on blood. The CDR3 DNA reads as TGTGCCAGCAGTCTATTAGGGATAGAAGGCTACGAGCAGTACTTC. This sequence encodes CASSLLGIEGYEQYF.